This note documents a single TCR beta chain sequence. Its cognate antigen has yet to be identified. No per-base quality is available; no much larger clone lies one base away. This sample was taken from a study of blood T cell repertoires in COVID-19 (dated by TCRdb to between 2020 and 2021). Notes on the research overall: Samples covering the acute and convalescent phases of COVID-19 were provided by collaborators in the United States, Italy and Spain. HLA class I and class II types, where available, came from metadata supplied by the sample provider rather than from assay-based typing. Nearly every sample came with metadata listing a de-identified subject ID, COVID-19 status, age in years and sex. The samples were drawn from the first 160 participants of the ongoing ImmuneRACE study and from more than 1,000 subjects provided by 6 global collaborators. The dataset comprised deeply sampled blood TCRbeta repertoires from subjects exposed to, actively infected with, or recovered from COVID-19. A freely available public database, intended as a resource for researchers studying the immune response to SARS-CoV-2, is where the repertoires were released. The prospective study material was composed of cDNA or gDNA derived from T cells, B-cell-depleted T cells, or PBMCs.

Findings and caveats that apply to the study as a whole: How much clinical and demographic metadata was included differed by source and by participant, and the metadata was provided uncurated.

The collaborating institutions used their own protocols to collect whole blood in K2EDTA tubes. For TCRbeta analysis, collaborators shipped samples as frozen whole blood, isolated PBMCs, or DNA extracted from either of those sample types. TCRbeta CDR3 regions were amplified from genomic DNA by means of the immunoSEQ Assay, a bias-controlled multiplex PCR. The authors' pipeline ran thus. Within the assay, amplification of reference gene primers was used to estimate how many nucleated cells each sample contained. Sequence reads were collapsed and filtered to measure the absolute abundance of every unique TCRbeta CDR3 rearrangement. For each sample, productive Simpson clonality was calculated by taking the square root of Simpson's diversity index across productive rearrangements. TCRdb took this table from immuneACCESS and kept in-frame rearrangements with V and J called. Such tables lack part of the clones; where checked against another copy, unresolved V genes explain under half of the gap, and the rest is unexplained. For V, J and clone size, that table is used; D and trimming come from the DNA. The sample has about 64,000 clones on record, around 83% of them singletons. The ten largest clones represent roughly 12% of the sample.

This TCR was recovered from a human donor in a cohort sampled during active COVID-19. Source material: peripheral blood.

For the CDR3, the sequence is CASSESTVAGAHTDTQYF. Read as DNA, the sequence is TGCGCCAGCAGTGAGTCGACAGTAGCGGGGGCCCACACAGATACGCAGTATTTT. The receptor chain draws on TRBV10-1 and TRBJ2-3; 9 junctional bases match TRBD2. According to the germline V gene (reference sequence), CDR1 reads WNHNN and CDR2 reads SYGVQD. V is trimmed back by 0 bases and J by 2 bases, and the junction contains 9 bases that no gene match accounts for. CDR3 length: 18 amino acids, cysteine to phenylalanine. The read is trimmed to its CDR3 DNA, 54 bases read in frame from base 1.